These T cell receptor beta chains were read from a single sample in a study of blood T cell repertoires in COVID-19. TCRdb's copy holds only in-frame clones and misses some; the assay was immunoSEQ multiplex PCR. The sample shows over 80,000 clones, approximately 86% of them seen only once. Sequencing was performed on peripheral blood. These receptors came from a man older than 75 with active or convalescent COVID-19. Each CDR3 is given with its conserved first and last residue. Fields, in order: V gene, J gene, D gene, clone size, CDR3 protein, CDR3 DNA. The D gene is left open where the match is weak. Some rows have no size entry. The others give once, few or many, or a class for an expanded clone.

TRBV6-6	TRBJ2-1	TRBD2	NA	CASSWREVSNEQFF	TGTGCCAGCAGTTGGCGGGAGGTTTCCAATGAGCAGTTCTTC
TRBV9	TRBJ2-2	TRBD2	NA	CASSASPGGEAGELFF	TGTGCCAGCAGCGCCTCCCCGGGAGGGGAAGCCGGGGAGCTGTTTTTT
TRBV30	TRBJ2-4	TRBD1	NA	CAGSDRGLAKNIQYF	TGTGCCGGATCGGACAGGGGGTTAGCCAAAAACATTCAGTACTTC
TRBV11-2	TRBJ1-1	NA	NA	CASSSLGGWASEAFF	TGTGCCAGCAGCTCTTTAGGGGGATGGGCTTCTGAAGCTTTCTTT
TRBV11-2	TRBJ2-5	NA	NA	CASSLRGSAAQYF	TGTGCCAGCAGCTTAAGAGGGTCGGCGGCCCAGTACTTC
TRBV2	TRBJ2-1	TRBD2	once	CASRLLAGGSYNEQFF	TGTGCCAGCAGATTACTAGCGGGGGGCTCCTACAATGAGCAGTTCTTC
TRBV10-3	TRBJ2-5	TRBD2	once	CAISGGRAREGQETQYF	TGTGCCATCAGTGGCGGGAGGGCTCGGGAGGGCCAAGAGACCCAGTACTTC
TRBV19	TRBJ2-4	NA	NA	CASSIPVQQNIQYF	TGTGCCAGTAGTATACCTGTACAGCAAAACATTCAGTACTTC
TRBV9	TRBJ1-1	NA	NA	CASTKTENTEAFF	TGTGCCAGCACTAAGACAGAAAACACTGAAGCTTTCTTT
TRBV5-1	TRBJ2-1	NA	NA	CASSLEPGQSYNEQFF	TGCGCCAGCAGCTTGGAGCCGGGACAATCCTACAATGAGCAGTTCTTC
TRBV11-2	TRBJ1-2	NA	NA	CASSQGYMEGYTF	TGTGCCAGCAGCCAGGGGTATATGGAGGGCTACACCTTC
TRBV2	TRBJ2-2	NA	NA	CASSPGTGELFF	TGTGCCAGCAGTCCGGGCACCGGGGAGCTGTTTTTT
TRBV4-2	TRBJ2-1	TRBD2	few	CASSQDPHGRAGNEQFF	TGTGCCAGCAGCCAAGATCCACACGGGAGGGCCGGCAATGAGCAGTTCTTC
TRBV5-4	TRBJ2-2	TRBD2	NA	CASRPRTSGNTGELFF	TGTGCCAGCAGACCTCGGACTAGCGGGAACACCGGGGAGCTGTTTTTT
TRBV27	TRBJ1-1	TRBD1	NA	CASSPQGAGTEAFF	TGTGCCAGCAGTCCCCAGGGGGCTGGGACTGAAGCTTTCTTT
TRBV18	TRBJ2-2	NA	NA	CASSPTKTGELFF	TGTGCCAGCTCACCAACTAAAACCGGGGAGCTGTTTTTT
TRBV5-4	TRBJ2-7	TRBD2	NA	CASSLGGTSGSYEQYF	TGTGCCAGCAGCTTGGGCGGGACTAGCGGGTCCTACGAGCAGTACTTC
TRBV7-9	TRBJ2-3	NA	NA	CASSLGTHSTDTQYF	TGTGCCAGCAGCTTGGGGACACATAGCACAGATACGCAGTATTTT
TRBV3-1/TRBV3-2	TRBJ1-3	NA	NA	CASSQVLPSSGNTIYF	TGTGCCAGCAGCCAAGTCCTCCCGTCCTCTGGAAACACCATATATTTT
TRBV5-6	TRBJ1-4	TRBD1	NA	CASSAAGDRVFSNEKLFF	TGTGCCAGCAGCGCCGCTGGGGACAGGGTCTTCTCTAATGAAAAACTGTTTTTT
TRBV5-1	TRBJ2-7	TRBD2	NA	CASNPDGLAGVHEQYF	TGCGCCAGCAACCCCGATGGGCTAGCGGGAGTGCACGAGCAGTACTTC
TRBV19	TRBJ2-1	TRBD2	once	CASREGWGGSYNEQFF	TGTGCCAGTAGGGAAGGTTGGGGGGGATCCTACAATGAGCAGTTCTTC
TRBV4-3	TRBJ2-6	TRBD2	NA	CASSQLTSGTSKWANVLTF	TGCGCCAGCAGCCAATTGACTAGCGGGACTTCCAAGTGGGCCAACGTCCTGACTTTC
TRBV6-5	TRBJ2-1	NA	NA	CASRYAYSSYNEQFF	TGTGCCAGCAGGTATGCGTACAGCTCCTACAATGAGCAGTTCTTC
TRBV6-2/TRBV6-3	TRBJ2-1	NA	once	CASSTERVLGGWYNEQFF	TGTGCCAGCAGCACGGAAAGAGTACTAGGGGGTTGGTACAATGAGCAGTTCTTC
TRBV5-1	TRBJ1-2	TRBD1	NA	CASSLALTGGQGYTF	TGCGCCAGCAGCTTGGCCCTTACAGGGGGGCAAGGCTACACCTTC
TRBV18	TRBJ2-1	NA	NA	CASSPSLAPYNEQFF	TGTGCCAGCTCACCATCCCTAGCGCCTTACAATGAGCAGTTCTTC
TRBV29-1	TRBJ2-5	NA	NA	CSVEGPGGTQYF	TGCAGCGTTGAGGGGCCCGGTGGGACCCAGTACTTC
TRBV19	TRBJ1-1	TRBD1	NA	CASSIGQGVTEAFF	TGTGCCAGTAGTATAGGGCAGGGGGTCACTGAAGCTTTCTTT
TRBV7-2	TRBJ1-2	NA	NA	CASRTTISAGYGYTF	TGTGCCAGCAGGACGACAATCTCTGCTGGCTATGGCTACACCTTC
TRBV28	TRBJ2-7	TRBD2	few	CASSPGLAGTYEQYF	TGTGCCAGCAGCCCGGGACTAGCGGGTACCTACGAGCAGTACTTC
TRBV4-3	TRBJ2-5	NA	NA	CASSLGFQETQYF	TGCGCCAGCAGCCTTGGCTTCCAAGAGACCCAGTACTTC
TRBV7-3	TRBJ2-7	NA	once	CASSPGVGAYEQYF	TGTGCCAGCAGCCCCGGGGTAGGAGCCTACGAGCAGTACTTC
TRBV9	TRBJ2-5	TRBD1	NA	CASSGGQGPYQETQYF	TGTGCCAGCAGCGGCGGACAGGGACCGTACCAAGAGACCCAGTACTTC
TRBV6-2/TRBV6-3	TRBJ2-2	TRBD2	NA	CASSYSRLAGGRSTGELFF	TGTGCCAGCAGTTACTCTCGGCTAGCGGGAGGGCGGAGCACCGGGGAGCTGTTTTTT
TRBV18	TRBJ2-5	TRBD1	NA	CASSPDRRDGVVETQYF	TGTGCCAGCTCGCCGGACAGGCGAGATGGGGTGGTTGAGACCCAGTACTTC
TRBV14	TRBJ2-5	NA	NA	CASSRDRIQETQYF	TGTGCCAGCAGCCGCGACAGGATACAAGAGACCCAGTACTTC
TRBV2	TRBJ1-5	NA	NA	CASSQGAAQPQHF	TGTGCCAGTTCACAGGGAGCCGCTCAGCCCCAGCATTTT
TRBV5-6	TRBJ1-2	NA	few	CASSLDRAHGYTF	TGTGCCAGCAGCTTGGACAGGGCCCATGGCTACACCTTC
TRBV19	TRBJ1-1	NA	NA	CASSMAQGITEAFF	TGTGCCAGTAGTATGGCGCAGGGGATCACTGAAGCTTTCTTT
TRBV4-1	TRBJ2-2	NA	NA	CASSQDCWAGSNTGELFF	TGCGCCAGCAGCCAAGATTGTTGGGCGGGATCGAACACCGGGGAGCTGTTTTTT